One and the same sample provided the 27 T cell receptor beta chains below, sequenced in a study of response to subunit inactivated influenza vaccine. TCRdb processed the RT-PCR reads anew with MiXCR; each CDR3 protein has one entry. The sample records 550,000 to 800,000 distinct CDR3 sequences, around 13% being singletons. Sequenced here: PBMCs from blood, sampled less than 15 days before vaccination. The receptors come from a man over 45 who received an inactivated influenza vaccine.

Only a few counts were recorded for this clonotype. The J gene is TRBJ1-1, the V gene TRBV7-8; 8 bases match TRBD1. Germline CDR1 and CDR2: SGHVS and FQNEAQ. V lost 4 bases to trimming and J lost 5 bases; unmatched junction nucleotides: 9. This CDR3 comprises 15 residues. CDR3 nucleotide sequence: TGTGCCAGCAGCTCAATACAGGGGGGGTATACTGAAGCTTTCTTT. Its protein product is CASSSIQGGYTEAFF. The whole variable domain, remainder taken from reference TRBV7-8 and TRBJ1-1, is GAGVSQSPRYKVAKRGQDVALRCDPISGHVSLFWYQQALGQGPEFLTYFQNEAQLDKSGLPSDRFFAERPEGSVSTLKIQRTQQEDSAVYLCASSSIQGGYTEAFFGQGTRLTVV.

V is TRBV5-1 and J is TRBJ1-2; no reliable D call. Trimming left V 0 bases short and J 4 bases short, with 13 bases between. This CDR3 has 15 amino acids. Germline assignment: CDR1 SGHRS and CDR2 YFSETQ. Here the CDR3 reads CASSLGSGGIYGYTF. The DNA for the CDR3 is TGCGCCAGCAGCTTGGGATCGGGCGGCATCTATGGCTACACCTTC.

This clonotype was seen only a few times. This sequence joins TRBV19 and TRBJ2-1; D uncertain. Per germline, CDR1 LNHDA and CDR2 SQIVND (reference sequence). The V end lost 5 bases, the J end lost 6 bases, and 14 bases lay between the germline ends. The CDR3 spans 14 residues. This CDR3 is CASSLTVTANEQFF. The DNA of the CDR3 is TGTGCCAGTAGTCTCACCGTCACCGCCAATGAGCAGTTCTTC.

This clonotype was seen a handful of times. The chain links TRBV6-1 to TRBJ1-1; D ambiguous. V lost 7 bases and J lost 4, with 16 bases in between. CDR3 length: 14 residues. Germline V lookup: CDR1 MNHNS, CDR2 SASEGT. CDR3 in amino acids: CASTPFGVGTEAFF. In DNA form, the CDR3 reads TGTGCCAGCACCCCCTTCGGGGTTGGCACTGAAGCTTTCTTT.

V usage is TRBV20-1 and J usage is TRBJ2-1; 9 bases are shared with TRBD2. V lost 0 bases to trimming and J lost 7 bases; unmatched junction nucleotides: 7. Germline CDR1 DFQATT, CDR2 SNEGSKA (reference sequence). This CDR3 has 15 residues. CDR3 nucleotide sequence: TGCAGTGCTAGAGAAGCGGGAGGCCTGAGGAATGAGCAGTTCTTC. Its translation: CSAREAGGLRNEQFF.

The table lists this clonotype with a few counts. V usage is TRBV12-3 or TRBV12-4 and J usage is TRBJ2-1, with 10 bases that match TRBD1. The CDR3 has 16 residues. With 3 bases clipped from V and 3 bases from J, the junction kept 5 bases outside the gene matches. The CDR3 sequence: CASSFQGTGVYNEQFF. CDR3 DNA: TGTGCCAGCAGTTTTCAAGGGACAGGGGTCTACAATGAGCAGTTCTTC.

The chain uses TRBV3-1 and TRBJ2-6, with D unclear. Trimming took off 2 bases at V and 4 bases at J, with 3 bases between the two ends. Germline assignment: CDR1 LGHDT and CDR2 YNNKEL (reference sequence). The CDR3 totals 13 residues. CDR3 amino acids: CASSQPGANVLTF. CDR3 nucleotide sequence: TGTGCCAGCAGCCAACCCGGGGCCAACGTCCTGACTTTC. The full variable domain, in which reference TRBV3-1 and TRBJ2-6 provide the parts outside the CDR3, is DTAVSQTPKYLVTQMGNDKSIKCEQNLGHDTMYWYKQDSKKFLKIMFSYNNKELIINETVPNRFSPKSPDKAHLNLHINSLELGDSAVYFCASSQPGANVLTFGAGSRLTVL.

This clonotype was recorded a few times. The V call is TRBV6-1, the J call TRBJ1-4, with D possibly being TRBD1 (5 bases). The CDR3 runs to 14 residues. Germline lookup yields CDR1 MNHNS and CDR2 SASEGT. Between the trimmed V and J ends, which lost 6 bases and 8 bases, there was a span of 16 bases. CDR3 sequence reads: CASRPGTGSEKLFF. In nucleotides, the CDR3 is TGTGCCAGCAGGCCTGGGACGGGTTCCGAAAAACTGTTTTTT.

This chain uses TRBV29-1 with TRBJ1-1, with TRBD1 matching 10 bases. Trimming cost V 6 bases and J 0 bases; bases outside gene matches: 1. Germline CDR1 reads SQVTM; CDR2 reads ANQGSEA. The CDR3 is 13 residues long. The CDR3 loop is CSVTGGMNTEAFF. DNA of the CDR3: TGCAGCGTGACAGGGGGCATGAACACTGAAGCTTTCTTT.

This clonotype was seen ten or more times. Written as DNA, the CDR3 is TGTGCCAGCAGCCAAGAGACTGGGACTAGCGGCGGCTTCGAGCAGTACTTC. Translating gives CASSQETGTSGGFEQYF. This chain uses TRBV4-2 with TRBJ2-7, with 11 bases fitting TRBD2. The CDR3 is 17 residues long. The ends lost 0 bases at V and 6 bases at J; junction bases unmatched: 10. Germline values: CDR1 LGHNA, CDR2 YNFKEQ.

A note on this clonotype: The conserved closing phenylalanine or tryptophan is absent in this CDR3, likely reflecting a read error. The chain uses TRBV6-2 or TRBV6-3 and TRBJ1-5; TRBD1 matches 10 bases. J lost 7 bases, V lost 2 bases, and 11 bases had no gene match. Germline assignment: CDR1 MNHEY and CDR2 SVGEGT. CDR3 size: 17 residues. In nucleotides, the CDR3 is TGTGCCAGCAGTTACGCGGGGGACAGGGGCCCCGGGCAGCCCCAGCATTAT. Its translation: CASSYAGDRGPGQPQHY.

This clonotype has only a few counts. This rearrangement joins TRBV9 to TRBJ1-1; TRBD1 agrees at 7 bases. The CDR3 has 14 residues. Losses at the gene ends were 3 bases for V and 3 bases for J; bases not matched to a gene: 5. Germline V gene lookup returns CDR1 SGDLS and CDR2 YYNGEE. The CDR3 DNA reads TGTGCCAGCAGCGCCAGGGGGGGATACACTGAAGCTTTCTTT. It is translated as CASSARGGYTEAFF.

This clonotype appeared a few times. The V gene is TRBV7-9, the J gene TRBJ1-1; D unclear. The CDR3 loop spans 11 amino acids. CDR1 is SEHNR, CDR2 FQNEAQ, per germline (reference sequence). V shed 4 bases and J shed 6 bases, with 6 bases lying between them. The CDR3 nucleotides read TGTGCCAGCAGCTCCGTAGCTGAAGCTTTCTTT. Its translation: CASSSVAEAFF.

The rearrangement links TRBV4-1 to TRBJ2-1; the D gene is possibly TRBD2 (6 bases). With 6 bases removed from V and 4 bases from J, the gap between germline ends came to 22 bases. Germline V CDR1 and CDR2: MGHRA, YSYEKL. This CDR3 is 17 amino acids long. The CDR3 DNA follows: TGCGCCAGCAGAAACTTACGAGCTAGCGTGGGGTACAATGAGCAGTTCTTC. As protein: CASRNLRASVGYNEQFF.

The chain is built from TRBV7-2 and TRBJ2-5, with 8 bases lining up with TRBD1. This CDR3 comprises 15 residues. From germline, CDR1 is SGHTA and CDR2 FQGNSA. V shed 7 bases and J 5 bases; nucleotides not matched to a gene: 12. CDR3 region: CASTATTGGRETQYF. The CDR3 coding sequence is TGTGCCAGCACCGCCACCACAGGGGGTAGGGAGACCCAGTACTTC. The complete variable domain, with remaining parts taken from reference TRBV7-2 and TRBJ2-5, reads GAGVSQSPSNKVTEKGKDVELRCDPISGHTALYWYRQSLGQGLEFLIYFQGNSAPDKSGLPSDRFSAERTGGSVSTLTIQRTQQEDSAVYLCASTATTGGRETQYFGPGTRLLVL.

The chain is built from TRBV20-1 and TRBJ2-1, with D hard to call. CDR3 length: 13 amino acids. CDR1 is DFQATT, CDR2 SNEGSKA, per germline (reference sequence). Trimming took 1 base from V and 5 from J, leaving 9 bases between them. The CDR3 spells CSARAYSDNEQFF. CDR3 coding DNA: TGCAGTGCTAGAGCCTACAGTGACAATGAGCAGTTCTTC.

This clonotype occurred many times. J is TRBJ2-1 and V is TRBV5-1, with 8 bases aligning to TRBD1. The CDR3 has 15 residues. The germline gives CDR1 SGHRS, CDR2 YFSETQ. The ends lost 4 bases at V and 4 bases at J; junction bases unmatched: 7. CDR3 sequence: CASSLGTGGYNEQFF. The CDR3 coding sequence is TGCGCCAGCAGCCTCGGGACAGGCGGGTACAATGAGCAGTTCTTC. The whole variable domain, filled in from reference TRBV5-1 and TRBJ2-1, reads KAGVTQTPRYLIKTRGQQVTLSCSPISGHRSVSWYQQTPGQGLQFLFEYFSETQRNKGNFPGRFSGRQFSNSRSEMNVSTLELGDSALYLCASSLGTGGYNEQFFGPGTRLTVL.

The V gene is TRBV5-1, the J gene TRBJ2-3, with 8 bases fitting TRBD1. Trimming cost V 4 bases and J 5 bases; bases outside gene matches: 12. This CDR3 contains 16 residues. The germline V gene has CDR1 SGHRS and CDR2 YFSETQ. Here the CDR3 DNA reads TGCGCCAGCAGCCAGCTGGACAGGGAGGTGGGAGATACGCAGTATTTT. Amino acid sequence: CASSQLDREVGDTQYF.

A single count supports this clonotype. Being one base from a much bigger clone, this may be a read error. The V and J genes are TRBV20-1 and TRBJ1-6, with 9 bases that match TRBD1. The CDR3 extends over 13 amino acids. V shed 7 bases, J shed 9 bases, and the junction held 7 bases outside the gene matches. From germline, CDR1 is DFQATT and CDR2 SNEGSKA (reference sequence). In DNA, the CDR3 is TGCAGTGTTCGGGACAGGGAGTCTTCACCCCTCCACTTT. This codes for CSVRDRESSPLHF.

This clonotype was picked up many times. The J gene is TRBJ2-5, the V gene TRBV5-1, with 8 bases that match TRBD1. CDR1 is SGHRS, CDR2 YFSETQ, per germline. Trimming at V came to 2 bases and at J to 5 bases, leaving 11 bases not matched to a gene. The CDR3 runs 16 residues. The DNA for the CDR3 is TGCGCCAGCAGCTTCACAGGGGGAGTAAGCATGGAGACCCAGTACTTC. It yields the protein CASSFTGGVSMETQYF.

This clonotype was found a few times. This chain joins TRBV4-2 and TRBJ1-4; tentative D call: TRBD1 (5 bases). CDR3 size: 15 residues. The V gene's germline CDR1 is LGHNA and CDR2 YNFKEQ. Trimming took off 0 bases at V and 8 bases at J, with 13 bases between the two ends. CDR3 DNA: TGTGCCAGCAGCCAAGATCGGGGGTTAGGCGAAAAACTGTTTTTT. Translating gives CASSQDRGLGEKLFF.

In its sample, this clonotype was seen a few times. The chain uses TRBV9 and TRBJ2-1; D gene uncertain. Germline CDR1 reads SGDLS; CDR2 reads YYNGEE. The CDR3 loop spans 13 amino acids. Trimming pared 0 bases from V and 9 bases from J, leaving 10 bases between. CDR3 nucleotide sequence: TGTGCCAGCAGCGTAGCGCCCTCAATTGAGCAGTTCTTC. Amino acids: CASSVAPSIEQFF.

V gene TRBV5-1 combines with J gene TRBJ1-1, with D hard to call. The CDR3 runs 14 residues. The germline CDR1 and CDR2 sequences are SGHRS and YFSETQ. Between the trimmed V and J ends, which lost 7 bases and 0 bases, there was a span of 13 bases. The CDR3 DNA reads TGCGCCAGCGGGGAGGAAGACATGAACACTGAAGCTTTCTTT. Protein sequence: CASGEEDMNTEAFF.

Here the CDR3 DNA reads TGTGCCAGCAGTGTGGCAGATGGTCCCTACGAGCAGTACTTC. Amino acid sequence: CASSVADGPYEQYF. J is TRBJ2-7 and V is TRBV6-1; D call uncertain. The CDR3 sequence is 14 residues long. V gave up 4 bases and J gave up 2 bases, with 12 bases separating them. Germline values: CDR1 MNHNS, CDR2 SASEGT.

To note about this clonotype: The conserved phenylalanine or tryptophan is not found at the CDR3 terminus, so this likely reflects a read error. This chain connects TRBV20-1 to TRBJ1-1; the match to TRBD1 covers 8 bases. CDR1 is DFQATT, CDR2 SNEGSKA, per germline (reference sequence). The CDR3 is 16 residues long. The CDR3 loop is CSARDLQGAPNTDAFS. The CDR3 nucleotides read TGCAGTGCTAGAGATTTGCAGGGGGCCCCGAACACTGACGCTTTCTCT.

This clonotype has a count of ten or more. This chain links TRBV12-3 or TRBV12-4 with TRBJ1-1; perhaps TRBD1 as D (6 bases). The V and J ends lost 6 bases and 7 bases respectively, with 12 bases between them. The CDR3 runs 12 residues. This CDR3 reads CASSHGTYEAFF. DNA for the CDR3: TGTGCCAGCAGCCACGGGACATATGAAGCTTTCTTT.

This clonotype was counted between two and nine times. The chain is built from TRBV12-3 or TRBV12-4 and TRBJ2-4, with 7 bases matching TRBD1. The CDR3 totals 18 residues. V was pared by 9 bases and J by 0 bases, with 17 bases of the junction left unmatched. CDR3 nucleotides: TGTGCCAGAACCCCCCCCTTTTGGACAGGATCAGCCAAAAACATTCAGTACTTC. It yields the protein CARTPPFWTGSAKNIQYF.